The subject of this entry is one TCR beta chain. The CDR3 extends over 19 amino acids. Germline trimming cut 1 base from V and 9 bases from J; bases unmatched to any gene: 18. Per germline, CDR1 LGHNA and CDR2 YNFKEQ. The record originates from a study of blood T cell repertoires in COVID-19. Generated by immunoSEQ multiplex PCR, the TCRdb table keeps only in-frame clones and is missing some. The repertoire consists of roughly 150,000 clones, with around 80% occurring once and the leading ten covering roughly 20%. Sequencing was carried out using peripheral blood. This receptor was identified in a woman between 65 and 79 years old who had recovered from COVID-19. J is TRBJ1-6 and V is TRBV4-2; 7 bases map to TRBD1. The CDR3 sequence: CASSQVSGGQPFRISPLHF. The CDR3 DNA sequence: TGTGCCAGCAGCCAAGTATCCGGGGGACAGCCGTTTAGGATTTCACCCCTCCACTTT.